This entry features one T cell receptor (beta chain) sequence. The antigen is unknown. The data derive from a study of cytomegalovirus exposure and HLA in healthy donors. CDR1 is SGHRS and CDR2 is YFSETQ in the germline V gene. The CDR3 is 16 amino acids. J gave up 0 bases and V 3 bases, and 3 bases lay outside the gene matches. PCR was performed using 60 Vbeta and 13 Jbeta primers. Assay used: immunoSEQ multiplex PCR; TCRdb lists only in-frame clones, some missing. The sample contains about 160,000 clones, approximately 88% of which appear only once. Whole-study findings and limits: The study had only CMV serostatus as immune exposure information. Per published reports, the classifier diagnosed cytomegalovirus status with high specificity and sensitivity.

Input material: PBMCs. This sequence was found in a man aged 25 to 45 in good health and CMV-seronegative. The genes are TRBV5-1 and TRBJ2-1; 10 bases are a match to TRBD2. In nucleotides, the CDR3 is TGCGCCAGCAGCTCGGGACTAGCGAGCTCCTACAATGAGCAGTTCTTC. This encodes CASSSGLASSYNEQFF.